This TCR beta chain was obtained from a study of control samples from healthy donors and cancer patients. TCRdb keeps only in-frame clones here, not all; method: immunoSEQ multiplex PCR. Found here are about 150,000 clones, approximately 92% of them singletons; the top ten hold 2% to 2.5%. The ends were cut back, 5 bases at V and 7 bases at J, with 14 bases in the middle. CDR1 LNHDA and CDR2 SQIVND come from the germline V gene (reference sequence). This CDR3 comprises 13 residues. The chain recombines TRBV19 with TRBJ1-2, with D maybe TRBD1 (6 bases). The TCR was taken from a woman aged 35 to 49 in good health. Sequenced input: blood. CDR3 sequence reads: CASSEQGTVGYTF. For the CDR3, the DNA is TGTGCCAGTAGTGAACAGGGTACGGTTGGCTACACCTTC.